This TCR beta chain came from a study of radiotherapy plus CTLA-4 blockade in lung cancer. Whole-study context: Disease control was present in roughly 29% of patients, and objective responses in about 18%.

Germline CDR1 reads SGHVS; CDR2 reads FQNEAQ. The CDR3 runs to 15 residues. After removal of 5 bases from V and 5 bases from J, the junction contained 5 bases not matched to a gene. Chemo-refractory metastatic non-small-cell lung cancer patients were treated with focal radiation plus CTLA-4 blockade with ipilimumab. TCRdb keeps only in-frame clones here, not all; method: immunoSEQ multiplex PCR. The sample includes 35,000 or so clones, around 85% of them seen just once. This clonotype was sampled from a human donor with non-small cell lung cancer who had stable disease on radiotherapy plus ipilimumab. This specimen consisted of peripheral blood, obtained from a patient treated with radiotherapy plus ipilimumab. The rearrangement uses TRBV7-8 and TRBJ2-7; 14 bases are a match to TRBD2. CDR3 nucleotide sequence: TGTGCCAGCAGCCTCGGACTAGCGGGAGGCCACGAGCAGTACTTC. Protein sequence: CASSLGLAGGHEQYF.